What follows are 3 T cell receptor beta chains derived from one specimen sequenced in a study of blood T cell repertoires in COVID-19. The data were produced by immunoSEQ multiplex PCR, yet TCRdb's version contains in-frame clones alone and is incomplete. Of a few hundred thousand clones listed, around 86% are singletons. The specimen sequenced was peripheral blood. These receptors were collected from a man in his 60s with acute or convalescent COVID-19.

This chain links TRBV28 with TRBJ1-2, with a tentative D call TRBD1 (6 bases). The CDR3 has 15 residues. The germline gives CDR1 MDHEN, CDR2 SYDVKM. V lost 5 bases and J lost 0, with 13 bases in between. CDR3 amino acids: CASSPQDRPNYGYTF. DNA for the CDR3: TGTGCCAGCAGTCCCCAGGACAGACCTAACTATGGCTACACCTTC.

The J gene is TRBJ2-3, the V gene TRBV7-9, with 9 bases that match TRBD2. The CDR3 consists of 17 residues. Germline trimming cut 3 bases from V and 5 bases from J; bases unmatched to any gene: 12. Germline V gene lookup returns CDR1 SEHNR and CDR2 FQNEAQ (reference sequence). For the CDR3, the DNA is TGTGCCAGCAGCTTCCCTCAGGGCGGGGGGGCTGGAGATACGCAGTATTTT. The encoded protein is CASSFPQGGGAGDTQYF.

V usage is TRBV5-1 and J usage is TRBJ1-1; the D gene is possibly TRBD1 (5 bases). V lost 3 bases to trimming and J lost 1 base, with 16 bases between them. This CDR3 has 16 residues. Germline CDR1 and CDR2: SGHRS and YFSETQ. CDR3: CASSSGLGGRNTEAFF. CDR3 in DNA: TGCGCCAGCAGCTCCGGGTTGGGGGGGAGGAACACTGAAGCTTTCTTT.